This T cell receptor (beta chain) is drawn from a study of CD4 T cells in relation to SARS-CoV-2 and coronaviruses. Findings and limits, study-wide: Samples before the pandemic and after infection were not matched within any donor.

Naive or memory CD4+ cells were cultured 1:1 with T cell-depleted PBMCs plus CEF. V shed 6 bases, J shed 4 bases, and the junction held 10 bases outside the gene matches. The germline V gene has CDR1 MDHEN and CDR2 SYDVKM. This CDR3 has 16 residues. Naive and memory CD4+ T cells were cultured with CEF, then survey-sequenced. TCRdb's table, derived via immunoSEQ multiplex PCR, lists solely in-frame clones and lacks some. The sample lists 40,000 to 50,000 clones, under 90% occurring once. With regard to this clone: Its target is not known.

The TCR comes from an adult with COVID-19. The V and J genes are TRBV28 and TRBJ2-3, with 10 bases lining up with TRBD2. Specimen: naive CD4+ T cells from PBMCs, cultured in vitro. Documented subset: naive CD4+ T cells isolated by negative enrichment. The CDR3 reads CASSPALAGVADTQYF. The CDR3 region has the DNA TGTGCCAGCAGCCCAGCCCTAGCGGGAGTCGCAGATACGCAGTATTTT.